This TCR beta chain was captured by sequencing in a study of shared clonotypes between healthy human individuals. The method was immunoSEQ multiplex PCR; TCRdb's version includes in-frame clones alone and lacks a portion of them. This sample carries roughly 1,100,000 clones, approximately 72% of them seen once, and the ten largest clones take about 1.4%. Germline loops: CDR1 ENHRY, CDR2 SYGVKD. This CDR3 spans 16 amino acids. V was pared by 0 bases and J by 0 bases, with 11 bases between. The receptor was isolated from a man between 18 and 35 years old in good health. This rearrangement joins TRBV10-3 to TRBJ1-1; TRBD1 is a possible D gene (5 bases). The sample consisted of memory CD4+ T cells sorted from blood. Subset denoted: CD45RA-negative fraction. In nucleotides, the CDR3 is TGTGCCATCAGTGAGTCGACCGGACAAATGAACACTGAAGCTTTCTTT. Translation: CAISESTGQMNTEAFF.